The table lists the clone carrying this TCR beta chain with a few counts. The antigen is not known. The data were produced by immunoSEQ multiplex PCR, yet TCRdb's version contains in-frame clones alone and is incomplete. Found here are about 51,000 clones, 79% of them singletons; the top ten hold over 6.5%. The sample originates from a study of radiotherapy plus CTLA-4 blockade in lung cancer. General study points: Peripheral blood showed expansion of tumor-derived TCR clones after radiotherapy and ipilimumab.

V trimming: 1 base; J trimming: 4 bases; junction bases outside the gene matches: 5. This CDR3 comprises 16 residues. Germline V gene lookup returns CDR1 SGHVS and CDR2 FQNEAQ. The chain employs TRBV7-8 and TRBJ2-1, with 9 bases aligning to TRBD2. Sample: peripheral blood, taken from a patient treated with radiotherapy plus ipilimumab. The sequence was obtained from a human donor with non-small cell lung cancer who had a complete response to radiotherapy plus ipilimumab. The CDR3 loop reads CASSLEGSGGYNEQFF. The CDR3 bases are TGTGCCAGCAGCTTAGAAGGTAGCGGGGGTTACAATGAGCAGTTCTTC.